A single sample is the source of the 10 T cell receptor beta chains below, sequenced in a study of T cell repertoires in cytomegalovirus infection. TCRdb re-called the reads through MiXCR, storing one row per CDR3 protein. The sample includes nearly 650,000 distinct CDR3 sequences, approximately 24% seen only once; the top ten take roughly 8%. The specimen was CD8+ T cells from PBMCs. The receptors were sampled from a human donor in good health (CMV status not recorded). Some clones in this sample may be carry-over from other donors' samples.

CDR3 loop: CAIGGTDIQYF. Here the CDR3 DNA reads TGTGCCATCGGGGGGACAGACATTCAGTACTTC. V gene TRBV10-3 combines with J gene TRBJ2-4; the D gene is possibly TRBD1 (7 bases). This CDR3 is 11 amino acids long. Germline lookup yields CDR1 ENHRY and CDR2 SYGVKD. V was clipped by 8 bases and J by 8 bases, with 10 bases between them.

About this clonotype: A read error may explain this, as a much larger clone is one base away. The rearrangement uses TRBV7-6 and TRBJ2-3; D ambiguous. Per germline, CDR1 SGHVS and CDR2 FNYEAQ. This CDR3 contains 12 residues. The CDR3 spells CANSSIPDTQYF. The CDR3 coding sequence is TGTGCCAACAGCTCGATCCCAGATACGCAGTATTTT.

A word on this clonotype: The missing conserved phenylalanine or tryptophan at the end of this CDR3 makes a read error likely. This chain uses TRBV5-6 with TRBJ1-6; no clear D. Trimming cost V 4 bases and J 4 bases, with 6 bases left between them. The germline CDR1 and CDR2 sequences are SGHDT and YYEEEE. The CDR3 has 13 amino acids. CDR3 sequence (DNA): TGTGCCAGCAGCGATGGATATAATTCACCCCTCCACTGT. This gives the protein CASSDGYNSPLHC.

This clonotype came up many times. This rearrangement joins TRBV10-3 to TRBJ2-1; 7 bases match TRBD1. V dropped 6 bases and J dropped 0; count of bases not matched to a gene: 5. Looked up from germline, CDR1 is ENHRY and CDR2 is SYGVKD. The CDR3 is 15 amino acids. CDR3 residues: CAIRDRRPSYNEQFF. The CDR3 coding sequence is TGTGCCATCAGGGACAGGAGACCCTCCTACAATGAGCAGTTCTTC.

This sequence joins TRBV28 and TRBJ2-3; perhaps TRBD2 as D (7 bases). The CDR3 sequence is 16 residues long. V was shortened by 8 bases and J by 3 bases, with 21 bases between the two germline ends. The germline V gene has CDR1 MDHEN and CDR2 SYDVKM. The DNA of the CDR3 is TGTGCCAGCCGGGGGGCGACCTTCGAGGAAACAGATACGCAGTATTTT. Protein: CASRGATFEETDTQYF.

The V and J genes are TRBV12-5 and TRBJ1-5; D gene uncertain. With 2 bases removed from V and 9 bases from J, the gap between germline ends came to 8 bases. Germline loops: CDR1 LGHNT, CDR2 FRNRAP. The CDR3 runs to 12 residues. The CDR3 protein is CASGLKAAPQHF. CDR3 DNA sequence: TGTGCTAGTGGTTTGAAAGCGGCGCCCCAGCATTTT.

This clonotype was recorded at least ten times. The rearrangement joins TRBV7-6 to TRBJ2-1; possibly TRBD2 for D (6 bases). The CDR3 is 17 amino acids. From germline, CDR1 is SGHVS and CDR2 FNYEAQ. Trimming took 5 bases from V and 0 from J, leaving 17 bases between them. CDR3 sequence: CASSPLGGEFSYNEQFF. CDR3 sequence (DNA): TGTGCCAGCAGCCCCCTTGGAGGGGAGTTCTCCTACAATGAGCAGTTCTTC.

The chain recombines TRBV15 with TRBJ2-2; D is undetermined. The V gene's germline CDR1 is LNHNV and CDR2 YYDKDF (reference sequence). CDR3 length equals 13 residues. Trimming removed 1 base from V and 7 bases from J, with 7 bases in between. DNA of the CDR3: TGTGCCACCAGCAGAGTGGGGAACGGGGAGCTGTTTTTT. This gives the protein CATSRVGNGELFF.

This clonotype was found many times. The rearrangement links TRBV7-8 to TRBJ2-3; no definite D call. The CDR3 is 15 amino acids. Trimming pared 6 bases from V and 2 bases from J, leaving 15 bases between. Germline V gives CDR1 SGHVS, CDR2 FQNEAQ. In DNA, the CDR3 is TGTGCCAGCAGTCCACACCCCTCTCTCACAGATACGCAGTATTTT. Its protein is CASSPHPSLTDTQYF.

The chain uses TRBV19 and TRBJ1-1; perhaps TRBD1 as D (5 bases). Germline-derived CDR1 and CDR2 are LNHDA and SQIVND (reference sequence). The CDR3 spans 12 residues. This CDR3 reads CVSDTGNTEAFF. The CDR3 DNA sequence: TGTGTCAGCGATACAGGTAACACTGAAGCTTTCTTT.